Below are 22 T cell receptor beta chains sequenced from a single sample in a study of cytotoxic CD8 clonotypes in ibrutinib-treated CLL. Libraries were prepared by immunoSEQ multiplex PCR; TCRdb keeps only in-frame clonotypes and omits some of them. Counted here are some 160,000 clones, 81% occurring once; the ten biggest clones make up roughly 2%. The sample in question was PBMCs, obtained after 12 months of ibrutinib treatment. The source of these receptors is a human donor with chronic lymphocytic leukemia.

The genes are TRBV7-9 and TRBJ1-4; no firm D call. The CDR3 runs to 14 residues. V lost 5 bases, J lost 7 bases, and 14 bases lay in between. Germline CDR1 reads SEHNR; CDR2 reads FQNEAQ (reference sequence). In DNA form, the CDR3 reads TGTGCCAGCAGCCCCCCCCTTGGCGGTGAAAAACTGTTTTTT. Translated, it gives CASSPPLGGEKLFF.

This clone was detected once. The chain recombines TRBV5-6 with TRBJ2-7, with D unclear. V was cut by 5 bases and J by 7 bases, with 10 bases left in between. CDR1 and CDR2 from the germline V gene are SGHDT and YYEEEE. This CDR3 region has 11 residues. The CDR3 region is CASRSMGEQYF. In DNA, the CDR3 is TGTGCCAGCAGGTCAATGGGTGAGCAGTACTTC.

The rearrangement uses TRBV30 and TRBJ2-5; D remains ambiguous. The CDR3 consists of 14 residues. Trimming cost V 3 bases and J 6 bases, with 17 bases left between them. Germline-derived CDR1 and CDR2 are GTSNPN and SVGIG (reference sequence). The CDR3 sequence is CAWSLLGGFKTQYF. The CDR3 nucleotides read TGTGCCTGGAGCCTCTTAGGTGGATTCAAGACCCAGTACTTC.

This clone was recorded once. The rearrangement uses TRBV20-1 and TRBJ1-2; D remains unclear. This CDR3 comprises 11 residues. In germline, CDR1 is DFQATT, CDR2 SNEGSKA (reference sequence). Deletions cut 3 bases from V and 8 bases from J, with 10 bases between. In DNA, the CDR3 is TGCAGTGCTAGTTGGGCTATCGGCTACACCTTC. This sequence encodes CSASWAIGYTF.

This clone was detected a few times. The chain carries TRBV27 and TRBJ1-5; D gene unclear. Germline V lookup: CDR1 MNHEY, CDR2 SMNVEV (reference sequence). CDR3 length: 14 residues. V was pared by 2 bases and J by 5 bases, with 10 bases between. The CDR3 sequence: CASSLERGYQPQHF. The CDR3, as DNA: TGTGCCAGCAGTTTAGAGCGCGGGTATCAGCCCCAGCATTTT.

The chain employs TRBV5-8 and TRBJ1-6; 9 bases are shared with TRBD1. There are 20 residues in the CDR3. The V segment lost 0 bases and the J segment 1 base; nucleotides outside the gene matches: 11. Germline CDR1 reads SGHTS; CDR2 reads YDEGEE. The CDR3 region has the DNA TGTGCCAGCAGCTTGGGGGGACAGGGACGGCTATGGTCCTATAATTCACCCCTCCACTTT. Translating it yields CASSLGGQGRLWSYNSPLHF. The whole variable domain, remainder taken from reference TRBV5-8 and TRBJ1-6, is EAGVTQSPTHLIKTRGQQATLRCSPISGHTSVYWYQQALGLGLQFLLWYDEGEERNRGNFPPRFSGRQFPNYSSELNVNALELEDSALYLCASSLGGQGRLWSYNSPLHFGNGTRLTVT.

The V call is TRBV9, the J call TRBJ2-3; D unresolved. CDR3 length: 11 residues. The germline CDR1 and CDR2 sequences are SGDLS and YYNGEE. Deletions cut 4 bases from V and 5 bases from J, with 5 bases between. CDR3 nucleotides: TGTGCCAGCAGCTTCGGAGATACGCAGTATTTT. It specifies CASSFGDTQYF.

DNA for the CDR3: TGTGCCAGCAGTGTGACTAGCGTTCTCTACGAGCAGTACTTC. Residues: CASSVTSVLYEQYF. J is TRBJ2-7 and V is TRBV28, with 8 bases matching TRBD2. Unmatched junction bases numbered 6, after V lost 5 bases and J lost 3 bases. CDR1 and CDR2 (germline): MDHEN, SYDVKM. There are 14 residues in the CDR3.

This sequence joins TRBV28 and TRBJ2-1; D might be TRBD1 (5 bases). The CDR3 consists of 13 residues. Germline V gene data show CDR1 as MDHEN and CDR2 as SYDVKM. The V gene lost 6 bases and the J gene lost 9 bases, with 15 bases spanning the gap. CDR3: CASSSTQDSEQFF. The DNA of the CDR3 is TGTGCCAGCAGCTCCACCCAAGACAGTGAGCAGTTCTTC.

V is TRBV15 and J is TRBJ1-2, with 9 nucleotides matching TRBD1. V lost 3 bases to trimming and J lost 4 bases; unmatched junction nucleotides: 0. Per germline, CDR1 LNHNV and CDR2 YYDKDF (reference sequence). This CDR3 is built from 13 residues. This CDR3 reads CATSRDRGYGYTF. In DNA, the CDR3 is TGTGCCACCAGCAGGGACAGGGGCTATGGCTACACCTTC. Looking up the rest from reference TRBV15 and TRBJ1-2 gives the full variable domain: DAMVIQNPRYQVTQFGKPVTLSCSQTLNHNVMYWYQQKSSQAPKLLFHYYDKDFNNEADTPDNFQSRRPNTSFCFLDIRSPGLGDTAMYLCATSRDRGYGYTFGSGTRLTVV.

The chain combines TRBV7-2 with TRBJ1-3; D is undetermined. Trimming stripped 1 base from V and 0 bases from J, with 13 bases between. From germline, CDR1 is SGHTA and CDR2 FQGNSA. CDR3 length: 17 residues. DNA for the CDR3: TGTGCCAGCAGCTTAGAATTGGCAGGACTCTCTGGAAACACCATATATTTT. Protein: CASSLELAGLSGNTIYF.

This chain links TRBV7-2 with TRBJ1-6, with no clear D. CDR3 length: 14 residues. Trimming removed 5 bases from V and 7 bases from J, with 12 bases in between. Germline V gene data show CDR1 as SGHTA and CDR2 as FQGNSA. The CDR3 sequence: CASSPRLGNSPLHF. CDR3 DNA sequence: TGTGCCAGCAGCCCCCGACTGGGCAATTCACCCCTCCACTTT.

This chain joins TRBV7-9 and TRBJ1-5; no reliable D call. The V end was cut by 5 bases, the J end by 4 bases, with 6 bases between. The CDR3 consists of 12 residues. The germline V gene encodes CDR1 SEHNR and CDR2 FQNEAQ (reference sequence). CDR3 coding DNA: TGTGCCAGCAGCGCGAAGAATCAGCCCCAGCATTTT. It specifies CASSAKNQPQHF.

This clone showed up just a few times. This sequence joins TRBV4-3 and TRBJ2-1, with 9 nucleotides matching TRBD2. With 0 bases clipped from V and 9 bases from J, the junction kept 9 bases outside the gene matches. Germline lookup yields CDR1 LGHNA and CDR2 YSLEER. This CDR3 is 16 amino acids long. In DNA form, the CDR3 reads TGCGCCAGCAGCCAAGAGGGCGGGAGGGCCATTGGTGAGCAGTTCTTC. Its protein product is CASSQEGGRAIGEQFF.

The chain recombines TRBV9 with TRBJ1-4, with TRBD1 identical over 7 bases. Germline-derived CDR1 and CDR2 are SGDLS and YYNGEE. J lost 4 bases, V lost 0 bases, and 6 bases had no gene match. This CDR3 is 16 amino acids long. The CDR3 DNA sequence: TGTGCCAGCAGCGTAGAGACAGGGCGGCGTAATGAAAAACTGTTTTTT. Translated: CASSVETGRRNEKLFF.

The V gene is TRBV4-3, the J gene TRBJ2-3; 10 positions match TRBD2. V trimming: 8 bases; J trimming: 1 base; junction bases outside the gene matches: 0. The CDR3 has 13 amino acids. CDR1 is LGHNA, CDR2 YSLEER, per germline. The CDR3 region has the DNA TGCGCCAGCGGGACTAGCGGCACAGATACGCAGTATTTT. Its translation: CASGTSGTDTQYF.

Concerning this clone: Other DNA sequences of this sample code for an identical CDR3. The rearrangement links TRBV4-1 to TRBJ2-2; 9 bases agree with TRBD2. V shed 4 bases and J 4 bases; nucleotides not matched to a gene: 10. Germline V gene lookup returns CDR1 MGHRA and CDR2 YSYEKL. The CDR3 consists of 17 residues. The CDR3 region has the DNA TGCGCCAGCAGCCCTAGGGCGGGGGGGAGTAGCACCGGGGAGCTGTTTTTT. Translated: CASSPRAGGSSTGELFF.

J is TRBJ2-7 and V is TRBV28, with TRBD2 identical over 9 bases. The CDR3 loop spans 16 amino acids. Germline CDR1 and CDR2: MDHEN and SYDVKM. V lost 6 bases, J lost 0 bases, and 9 bases stayed unmatched. The CDR3 bases are TGTGCCAGCAGCTATCTTAGCGGGGGCCTCTCCTACGAGCAGTACTTC. It is translated as CASSYLSGGLSYEQYF.

The chain joins TRBV6-5 to TRBJ2-3, with D possibly called TRBD1 or TRBD2 (6 bases each). V shed 0 bases and J shed 6 bases, with 10 bases lying between them. Germline loops: CDR1 MNHEY, CDR2 SVGAGI. The CDR3 covers 14 residues. The CDR3: CASSYSGGLDTQYF. The DNA for the CDR3 is TGTGCCAGCAGTTACTCTGGGGGGCTGGATACGCAGTATTTT.

J is TRBJ2-1 and V is TRBV19, with 9 bases lining up with TRBD1. This CDR3 is 15 amino acids long. Looked up from germline, CDR1 is LNHDA and CDR2 is SQIVND (reference sequence). V shed 5 bases and J 6 bases; nucleotides not matched to a gene: 8. Written as DNA, the CDR3 is TGTGCCAGTAGTCGCTTGTGGACAGGGGTCAATGAGCAGTTCTTC. Translation gives CASSRLWTGVNEQFF.

V usage is TRBV19 and J usage is TRBJ2-7; TRBD1 matches 9 bases. V shed 3 bases, J shed 0 bases, and the junction held 3 bases outside the gene matches. The CDR3 length is 15 residues. The germline gives CDR1 LNHDA, CDR2 SQIVND (reference sequence). In DNA, the CDR3 is TGTGCCAGTAGTATTCCGGGACAGGGCTCCTACGAGCAGTACTTC. This gives the protein CASSIPGQGSYEQYF.

The gene calls are TRBV19 and TRBJ1-2; maybe TRBD1 (6 bases). Germline V CDR1 and CDR2: LNHDA, SQIVND (reference sequence). The CDR3 covers 15 residues. V was cut by 7 bases and J by 6 bases, with 21 bases left in between. The CDR3 bases are TGTGCCAGTACTCAGGTTCACAGGGAAGGCAATGGCTACACCTTC. Translating it yields CASTQVHREGNGYTF.